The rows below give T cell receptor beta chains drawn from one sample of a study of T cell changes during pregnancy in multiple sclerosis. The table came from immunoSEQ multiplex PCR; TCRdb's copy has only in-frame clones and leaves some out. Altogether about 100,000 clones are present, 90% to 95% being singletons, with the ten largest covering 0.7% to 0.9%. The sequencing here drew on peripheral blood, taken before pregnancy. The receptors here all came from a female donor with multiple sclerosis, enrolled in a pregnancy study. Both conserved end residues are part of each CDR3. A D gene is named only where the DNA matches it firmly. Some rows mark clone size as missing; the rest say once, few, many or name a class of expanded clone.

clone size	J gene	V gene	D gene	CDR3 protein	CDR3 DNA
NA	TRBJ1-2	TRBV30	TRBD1	CAWTTGTVYGYTF	TGTGCCTGGACGACTGGGACAGTATATGGCTACACCTTC
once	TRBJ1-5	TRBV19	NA	CASAWAENQPQHF	TGTGCCAGTGCATGGGCAGAGAATCAGCCCCAGCATTTT
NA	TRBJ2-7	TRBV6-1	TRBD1	CASRYRDSTYEQYF	TGTGCCAGCAGGTACCGGGACAGTACCTACGAGCAGTACTTC
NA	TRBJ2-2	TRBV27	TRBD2	CASSPRGLGIGELFF	TGTGCCAGCAGTCCGCGGGGACTAGGGATCGGGGAGCTGTTTTTT
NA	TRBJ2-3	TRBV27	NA	CASGHRFSTDTQYF	TGTGCCAGCGGACACCGTTTTAGCACAGATACGCAGTATTTT
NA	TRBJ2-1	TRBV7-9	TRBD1	CASSPPRPVGDRGRNEQFF	TGTGCCAGCAGCCCACCCCGACCGGTAGGGGACAGGGGGAGGAATGAGCAGTTCTTC
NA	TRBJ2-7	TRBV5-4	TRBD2	CASSLGPGVAGGREQYF	TGTGCCAGCAGCTTGGGTCCGGGAGTAGCGGGAGGGCGGGAGCAGTACTTC
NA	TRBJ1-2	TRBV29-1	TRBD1	CSVEDRGSYGYTF	TGCAGCGTTGAAGACAGGGGGTCCTATGGCTACACCTTC
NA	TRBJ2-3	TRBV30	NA	CAWSLGGTDTQYF	TGTGCCTGGAGTTTAGGGGGCACAGATACGCAGTATTTT
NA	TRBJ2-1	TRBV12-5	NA	CASGWERATISYNEQFF	TGTGCTAGTGGTTGGGAGCGGGCGACTATCTCCTACAATGAGCAGTTCTTC
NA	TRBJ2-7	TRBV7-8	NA	CASSLARGRSYEQYF	TGTGCCAGCAGCTTAGCGCGGGGACGTTCCTACGAGCAGTACTTC